These T cell receptor beta chains were read from a single sample in a study of shared clonotypes between healthy human individuals. The protocol was immunoSEQ multiplex PCR, while the TCRdb copy is restricted to in-frame clones and leaves out a portion. This repertoire shows 2 million to 3 million clones, 93% found once; its top ten account for approximately 0.35%. Sequenced input: naive CD4+ T cells from PBMCs. The receptors shown here come from a man aged 18-30 years in good health. Some clones in this sample may be carry-over from other donors' samples. Each CDR3 is given with its conserved first and last residue. D genes are given only for firm matches. Some rows have no size entry. The others give once, few or many, or a class for an expanded clone.

NA	TRBV11-2	TRBJ2-3	NA	TGTGCCAGCAGGTCGCTGGGACCAAGCACAGATACGCAGTATTTT	CASRSLGPSTDTQYF
NA	TRBV5-5	TRBJ2-2	NA	TGTGCCAGCAGCTTAGGGGGGGCGCCGAACACCGGGGAGCTGTTTTTT	CASSLGGAPNTGELFF
TRBD1	TRBV2	TRBJ1-3	NA	TGTGCCAGCAACCTAGACAGGGCATACGGAAACACCATATATTTT	CASNLDRAYGNTIYF
NA	TRBV28	TRBJ1-4	NA	TGTGCCAGCAGTACAGTATTTCCAACTAATGAAAAACTGTTTTTT	CASSTVFPTNEKLFF
NA	TRBV7-8	TRBJ1-6	NA	TGTGCCAGCAGCTTAGGAGGCCGGCCCCTCCACTTT	CASSLGGRPLHF
TRBD1	TRBV6-6	TRBJ2-7	NA	TGTGCCAGCAGTTACCCCACGGGACAGGGGGGGGAGCAGTACTTC	CASSYPTGQGGEQYF
NA	TRBV6-5	TRBJ1-1	NA	TGTGCCAGCAGGAACAGGGTAATGAACACTGAAGCTTTCTTT	CASRNRVMNTEAFF
NA	TRBV7-2	TRBJ2-4	NA	TGTGCCAGCAGCTTTGACGGGGCCAAAAACATTCAGTACTTC	CASSFDGAKNIQYF
NA	TRBV6-5	TRBJ1-1	NA	TGTGCCAGCAGTTACCAGAGGGCTGAAACTGAAGCTTTCTTT	CASSYQRAETEAFF
TRBD1	TRBV28	TRBJ1-2	once	TGTGCCAGCAGCTCGCCAGGGGGAATTGGAGGCTACACCTTC	CASSSPGGIGGYTF
TRBD2	TRBV7-8	TRBJ2-1	once	TGTGCCAGCAGCTTAGATAGCGGGAGATACAATGAGCAGTTCTTC	CASSLDSGRYNEQFF
NA	TRBV9	TRBJ2-7	NA	TGTGCCAGCAGCGTACATGGGGGCTCCTACGAGCAGTACTTC	CASSVHGGSYEQYF
NA	TRBV7-6	TRBJ1-1	NA	TGTGCCAGCAGCTGGACAGCGAGAACGAACACTGAAGCTTTCTTT	CASSWTARTNTEAFF
TRBD1	TRBV2	TRBJ1-2	NA	TGTGCCAGCAGCGGACAGGGGTCGGGCGTTGGCTACACCTTC	CASSGQGSGVGYTF
NA	TRBV14	TRBJ2-1	NA	TGTGCCAGCAGCCAAGGGCCTACGACCAAGTTCTTC	CASSQGPTTKFF
TRBD1	TRBV10-3	TRBJ2-7	NA	TGTGCCACCTACTCAGGGGGCTCCTACGAGCAGTACTTC	CATYSGGSYEQYF
NA	TRBV2	TRBJ2-2	NA	TGTGCCAGCAGTGAAGGGGGGGCGAACACCGGGGAGCTGTTTTTT	CASSEGGANTGELFF
TRBD2	TRBV10-3	TRBJ2-2	NA	TGTGCCATCAGTGGACGGACTAGCGGGCCTACGAACACCGGGGAGCTGTTTTTT	CAISGRTSGPTNTGELFF
TRBD1	TRBV7-6	TRBJ1-2	NA	TGTGCCAGCAGCTTAACAGGGGGCGTTCACTATGGCTACACCTTC	CASSLTGGVHYGYTF
TRBD1	TRBV19	TRBJ2-2	NA	TGTGCCAGTAGTATAATCACAGGGGGCCCCGGGGAGCTGTTTTTT	CASSIITGGPGELFF
NA	TRBV9	TRBJ2-1	NA	TGTGCCAGCAGCACCCACGGATCCTACAATGAGCAGTTCTTC	CASSTHGSYNEQFF
TRBD1	TRBV6-4	TRBJ2-3	NA	TGTGCCAGCGCTGACAGGGCGGGCACAGATACGCAGTATTTT	CASADRAGTDTQYF
TRBD2	TRBV2	TRBJ2-7	NA	TGTGCCAGCAGTCCAACAGCCCGTGGACTAGCGGGAGATAGCTACGAGCAGTACTTC	CASSPTARGLAGDSYEQYF
TRBD1	TRBV14	TRBJ1-1	NA	TGTGCCAGCAGCGCCTACCGAGACAGGGGCACTGAAGCTTTCTTT	CASSAYRDRGTEAFF
NA	TRBV6-5	TRBJ2-2	NA	TGTGCCAGCAGAACAACAGGGACGAACACCGGGGAGCTGTTTTTT	CASRTTGTNTGELFF
TRBD2	TRBV7-3	TRBJ2-1	NA	TGTGCCAGCAGCTTTTCTAGCGGCTCCTACAATGAGCAGTTCTTC	CASSFSSGSYNEQFF
NA	TRBV5-1	TRBJ2-7	NA	TGCGCCAGCAGCCCCGGGAATTCCTACGAGCAGTACTTC	CASSPGNSYEQYF
TRBD1	TRBV29-1	TRBJ1-4	NA	TGCAGCGTGACGAATCGGACAGGGCGGGGTAATGAAAAACTGTTTTTT	CSVTNRTGRGNEKLFF
NA	TRBV6-1	TRBJ1-2	NA	TGTGCCAGCAGGGGTTTCTCTTTGGAGTATGGCTACACCTTC	CASRGFSLEYGYTF
TRBD2	TRBV4-3	TRBJ2-3	NA	TGCGCCAGCAGCCAAGAACCGGGGACTAGCGGACTCACAGATACGCAGTATTTT	CASSQEPGTSGLTDTQYF
NA	TRBV29-1	TRBJ2-5	NA	TGCAGCGTTGGGGGCCCTTTGGGCGAGACCCAGTACTTC	CSVGGPLGETQYF
TRBD1	TRBV7-9	TRBJ2-7	few	TGTGCCAGCAGCTTGGGACAGGGATCGTTCTACGAGCAGTACTTC	CASSLGQGSFYEQYF
TRBD1	TRBV28	TRBJ2-7	NA	TGTGCCAGCAGCCAAGGATGGGACAGCACCTACGAGCAGTACTTC	CASSQGWDSTYEQYF
NA	TRBV6-5	TRBJ1-1	NA	TGTGCCAGCAAGGGGCCGAGCGGCACTGAAGCTTTCTTT	CASKGPSGTEAFF
TRBD2	TRBV5-1	TRBJ2-2	NA	TGCGCCAGCAGCTTGGAAGGGACTAGCGGACGCGGGGAGCTGTTTTTT	CASSLEGTSGRGELFF
TRBD1	TRBV28	TRBJ1-2	NA	TGTGCCAGCAGTTCCCCCGGACAGGCCGACGCTAACTATGGCTACACCTTC	CASSSPGQADANYGYTF
NA	TRBV4-2	TRBJ2-7	NA	TGTGCCAGCAGCCAACCGCCCGGATCCGGGAACTCCTACGAGCAGTACTTC	CASSQPPGSGNSYEQYF
NA	TRBV7-3	TRBJ2-3	NA	TGTGCCAGCAGCTCCCAAGTGTCGGATACGCAGTATTTT	CASSSQVSDTQYF
NA	TRBV28	TRBJ1-1	NA	TGTGCCAGCAGGGGAAACAGTCCCATGAACACTGAAGCTTTCTTT	CASRGNSPMNTEAFF
NA	TRBV2	TRBJ1-5	NA	TGTGCCTCCCTCAGTGAAATAGATCAGCCCCAGCATTTT	CASLSEIDQPQHF
NA	TRBV11-3	TRBJ2-5	NA	TGTGCCAGCAGCTCCCAATTCGGCGGGGCAGAAGAGACCCAGTACTTC	CASSSQFGGAEETQYF
NA	TRBV2	TRBJ1-5	NA	TGTGCCAGTAGAGAATATAGCAATCAGCCCCAGCATTTT	CASREYSNQPQHF
NA	TRBV25-1	TRBJ2-1	NA	TGTGCCAGCAGTGAATATACCGATCTCCCCTACAATGAGCAGTTCTTC	CASSEYTDLPYNEQFF
NA	TRBV11-2	TRBJ2-6	NA	TGTGCCAGCGGACAGACTTTTTTCTCTGGGGCCAACGTCCTGACTTTC	CASGQTFFSGANVLTF